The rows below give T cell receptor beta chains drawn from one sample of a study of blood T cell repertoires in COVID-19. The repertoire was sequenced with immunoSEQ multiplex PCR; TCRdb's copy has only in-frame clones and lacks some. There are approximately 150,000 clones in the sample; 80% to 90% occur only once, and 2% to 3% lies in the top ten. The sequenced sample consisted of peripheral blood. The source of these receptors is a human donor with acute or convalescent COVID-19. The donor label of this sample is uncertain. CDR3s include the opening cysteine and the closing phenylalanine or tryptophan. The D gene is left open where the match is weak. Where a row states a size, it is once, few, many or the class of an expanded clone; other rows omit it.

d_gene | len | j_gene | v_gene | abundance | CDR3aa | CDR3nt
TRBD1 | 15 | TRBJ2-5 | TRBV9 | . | CASSLREGAGETQYF | TGTGCCAGCAGCCTACGTGAGGGGGCGGGAGAGACCCAGTACTTC
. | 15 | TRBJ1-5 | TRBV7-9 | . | CASSKVDSGNQPQHF | TGTGCCAGCAGCAAGGTTGACTCTGGCAATCAGCCCCAGCATTTT
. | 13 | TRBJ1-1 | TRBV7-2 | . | CASSRQENTEAFF | TGTGCCAGCAGCCGACAAGAGAACACTGAAGCTTTCTTT
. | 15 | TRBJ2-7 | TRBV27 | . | CASSSPKGPSYEQYF | TGTGCCAGCAGTTCCCCGAAGGGGCCCTCCTACGAGCAGTACTTC
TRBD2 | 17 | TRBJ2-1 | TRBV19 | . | CASSPLWTSGGINEQFF | TGTGCCAGTAGTCCCCTATGGACTAGCGGGGGGATCAATGAGCAGTTCTTC
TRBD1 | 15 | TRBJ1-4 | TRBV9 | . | CASSAWGQSDEKLFF | TGTGCCAGCAGCGCCTGGGGACAGTCGGATGAAAAACTGTTTTTT
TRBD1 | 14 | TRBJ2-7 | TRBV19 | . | CASSLGQGGGEQYF | TGTGCCAGTAGTCTGGGACAGGGCGGAGGAGAGCAGTACTTC
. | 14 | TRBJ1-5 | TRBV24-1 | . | CATTGDRLHQPQHF | TGTGCCACCACTGGAGACAGACTCCATCAGCCCCAGCATTTT
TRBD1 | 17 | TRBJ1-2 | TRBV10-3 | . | CAISESTIYDRGDGYTF | TGTGCCATCAGTGAGTCAACTATTTACGACAGGGGTGATGGCTACACCTTC
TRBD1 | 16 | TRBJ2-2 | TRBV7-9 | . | CASSLRGQGRGGELFF | TGTGCCAGCAGCTTAAGAGGACAGGGGCGCGGCGGGGAGCTGTTTTTT
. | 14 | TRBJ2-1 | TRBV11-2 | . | CASSPERRAVEQFF | TGTGCCAGCAGCCCGGAGCGGCGGGCGGTTGAGCAGTTCTTC
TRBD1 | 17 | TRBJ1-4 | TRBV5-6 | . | CASSRLFPRDSQEKLFF | TGTGCCAGCAGCCGCTTATTCCCCCGGGACAGTCAGGAAAAACTGTTTTTT
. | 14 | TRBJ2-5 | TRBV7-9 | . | CASSSRLTQETQYF | TGTGCCAGCAGCTCGAGACTAACCCAAGAGACCCAGTACTTC
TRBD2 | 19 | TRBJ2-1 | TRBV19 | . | CASSAGLAGNPTSRNEQFF | TGTGCCAGTAGTGCGGGACTAGCGGGAAACCCCACGTCCCGCAATGAGCAGTTCTTC
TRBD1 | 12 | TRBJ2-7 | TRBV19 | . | CASSISGGEQYF | TGTGCCAGTAGTATCTCAGGGGGCGAGCAGTACTTC
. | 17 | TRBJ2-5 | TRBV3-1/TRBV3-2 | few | CASSQDLGSDHQETQYF | TGTGCCAGCAGCCAAGATCTTGGTAGCGACCACCAAGAGACCCAGTACTTC
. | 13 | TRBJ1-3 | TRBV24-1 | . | CATSDPRGVTIYF | TGTGCCACCAGTGATCCACGGGGGGTCACCATATATTTT
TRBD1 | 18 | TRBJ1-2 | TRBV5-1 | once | CASSLNLPGQGTNYGYTF | TGCGCCAGCAGCCTGAACCTTCCGGGACAGGGGACGAACTATGGCTACACCTTC
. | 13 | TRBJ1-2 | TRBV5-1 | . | CASSSSGAYGYTF | TGCGCCAGCAGCTCATCAGGGGCCTATGGCTACACCTTC
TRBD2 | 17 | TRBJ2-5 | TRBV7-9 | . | CASSSLLRREVGETQYF | TGTGCCAGCAGCTCCCTTTTGCGTCGGGAGGTGGGAGAGACCCAGTACTTC
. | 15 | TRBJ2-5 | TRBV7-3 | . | CASSPLGGMTETQYF | TGTGCCAGCAGCCCGTTAGGGGGTATGACAGAGACCCAGTACTTC
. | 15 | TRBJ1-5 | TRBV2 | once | CASSEYWPGDQPQHF | TGTGCCAGCAGTGAATATTGGCCAGGGGATCAGCCCCAGCATTTT
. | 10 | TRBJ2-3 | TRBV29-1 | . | CSSNTDTQYF | TGCAGCTCTAACACAGATACGCAGTATTTT
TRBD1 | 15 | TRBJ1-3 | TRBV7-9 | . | CASSPQGFSGNTIYF | TGTGCCAGCAGCCCACAGGGGTTCTCTGGAAACACCATATATTTT
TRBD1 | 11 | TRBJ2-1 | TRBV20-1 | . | CSAVEDREQFF | TGCAGTGCTGTAGAGGACAGGGAGCAGTTCTTC
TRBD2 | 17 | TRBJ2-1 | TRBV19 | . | CASSRVLTSGNYNEQFF | TGTGCCAGTAGTAGAGTTTTGACTAGCGGGAACTACAATGAGCAGTTCTTC
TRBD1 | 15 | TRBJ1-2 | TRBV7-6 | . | CASSPSGQVEGGYTF | TGTGCCAGCAGCCCGTCAGGACAGGTAGAGGGTGGCTACACCTTC
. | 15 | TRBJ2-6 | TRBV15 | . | CATSSRGSGANVLTF | TGTGCCACCAGCTCTCGGGGATCTGGGGCCAACGTCCTGACTTTC
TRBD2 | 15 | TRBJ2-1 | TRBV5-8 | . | CASSLTGTRYNEQFF | TGTGCCAGCAGCTTGACCGGGACTAGGTACAATGAGCAGTTCTTC
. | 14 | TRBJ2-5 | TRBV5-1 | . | CASSFGQLGETQYF | TGCGCCAGCAGCTTCGGACAGCTGGGAGAGACCCAGTACTTC
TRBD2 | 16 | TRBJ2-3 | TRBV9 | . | CASSPSTGGPRDTQYF | TGTGCCAGCAGCCCTAGTACGGGAGGGCCGAGGGATACGCAGTATTTT
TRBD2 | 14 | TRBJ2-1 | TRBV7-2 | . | CASSLVIAGDEQFF | TGTGCCAGCAGCTTAGTGATAGCGGGAGATGAGCAGTTCTTC
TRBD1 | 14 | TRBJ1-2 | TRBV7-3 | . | CASSSGGTGGGYTF | TGTGCCAGCAGCTCGGGAGGGACAGGGGGAGGCTACACCTTC
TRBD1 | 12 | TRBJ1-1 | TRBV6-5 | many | CASSTLGQPAFF | TGTGCCAGCAGTACCTTGGGACAGCCGGCTTTCTTT
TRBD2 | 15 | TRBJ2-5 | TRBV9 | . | CASSVAGTSGETQYF | TGTGCCAGCAGCGTCGCCGGGACTAGCGGGGAGACCCAGTACTTC
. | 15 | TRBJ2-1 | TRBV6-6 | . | CASSNPTAYYNEQFF | TGTGCCAGCAGTAACCCGACAGCCTACTACAATGAGCAGTTCTTC
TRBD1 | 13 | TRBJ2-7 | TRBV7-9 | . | CASSRDRGGEQYF | TGTGCCAGCAGCCGGGACAGGGGGGGAGAGCAGTACTTC
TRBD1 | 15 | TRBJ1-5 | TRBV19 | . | CASSTGQTSNQPQHF | TGTGCCAGTAGCACGGGACAGACTAGCAATCAGCCCCAGCATTTT
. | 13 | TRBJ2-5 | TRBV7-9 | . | CASSLVRSETQYF | TGTGCCAGCAGCTTAGTTCGGTCGGAGACCCAGTACTTC
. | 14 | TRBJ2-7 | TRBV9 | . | CASSLTSLSYEQYF | TGTGCCAGCAGCCTTACTAGCCTTAGCTACGAGCAGTACTTC
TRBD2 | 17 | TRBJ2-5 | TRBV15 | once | CATSSPGLATIRETQYF | TGTGCCACCAGCAGCCCGGGACTAGCAACGATACGAGAGACCCAGTACTTC
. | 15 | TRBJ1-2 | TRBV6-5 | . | CASSRGTKANYGYTF | TGTGCCAGCAGTCGCGGGACTAAAGCTAACTATGGCTACACCTTC
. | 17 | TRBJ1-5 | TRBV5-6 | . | CASSLIDSQVINQPQHF | TGTGCCAGCAGCTTGATAGACAGCCAAGTAATAAATCAGCCCCAGCATTTT
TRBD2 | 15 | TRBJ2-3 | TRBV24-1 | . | CATRAGGLSEDTQYF | TGTGCCACCAGAGCCGGGGGACTATCAGAAGATACGCAGTATTTT
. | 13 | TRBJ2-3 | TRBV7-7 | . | CASSPRYTDTQYF | TGTGCTAGCAGTCCGCGATACACAGATACGCAGTATTTT
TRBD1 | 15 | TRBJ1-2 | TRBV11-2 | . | CASSLVGQRMGGYTF | TGTGCCAGCAGCCTAGTGGGACAGCGGATGGGCGGCTACACCTTC